These T cell receptor beta chains were read from a single sample in a study of T-cell reconstitution after alpha-beta-depleted transplantation in children. TCRdb recomputed calls from the PCR reads with MiXCR, one row per CDR3 protein. The sample includes about 580,000 distinct CDR3 sequences, 20% to 30% of them seen just once. The sample consisted of PBMCs, taken before TCRalphabeta/CD19-depleted stem cell transplant. These TCRs come from a boy under two years old with Wiskott-Aldrich syndrome, due to receive a stem cell transplant. CDR3s include the opening cysteine and the closing phenylalanine or tryptophan. D genes are given only for firm matches. Clone size is stated in some rows and not others, as once, few, many or a class when expanded.

TRBJ2-3,14,NA,TRBV6-1,TRBD1,CASRRTGTTDTQYF,TGTGCCAGCAGGCGGACAGGAACCACAGATACGCAGTATTTT
TRBJ2-5,13,NA,TRBV28,NA,CASSSGATETQYF,TGTGCCAGCAGTTCCGGAGCTACAGAGACCCAGTACTTC
TRBJ2-1,16,few,TRBV5-1,TRBD2,CASSLVAAGGFNEQFF,TGCGCCAGCAGCTTGGTGGCAGCGGGAGGTTTCAATGAGCAGTTCTTC
TRBJ2-5,14,NA,TRBV29-1,TRBD1,CSVEGQFNQETQYF,TGCAGCGTCGAGGGACAGTTCAACCAAGAGACCCAGTACTTC
TRBJ2-7,13,NA,TRBV20-1,NA,CSALGGGFYEQYF,TGCAGTGCTCTGGGGGGAGGTTTCTACGAGCAGTACTTC
TRBJ2-1,12,few,TRBV20-1,TRBD2,CSTSGIFDEQFF,TGCAGCACTAGCGGGATTTTTGATGAGCAGTTCTTC
TRBJ2-3,14,NA,TRBV28,TRBD1,CASSFARRGDTQYF,TGTGCCAGCAGTTTTGCCCGCAGGGGGGATACGCAGTATTTT
TRBJ2-7,13,NA,TRBV29-1,NA,CSVAREYTYEQYF,TGCAGCGTTGCACGGGAGTACACCTACGAGCAGTACTTC
TRBJ2-5,16,NA,TRBV5-1,NA,CASKGGELARQETQYF,TGCGCCAGCAAGGGCGGTGAGCTAGCGAGACAAGAGACCCAGTACTTC
TRBJ1-5,15,NA,TRBV20-1,NA,CSAAKGPGGNQPQHF,TGCAGTGCTGCTAAGGGCCCCGGAGGAAATCAGCCCCAGCATTTT
TRBJ2-1,16,NA,TRBV6-1,TRBD1,CASSGRGPSSYNEQFF,TGTGCCAGCAGTGGAAGGGGGCCGAGCTCCTACAATGAGCAGTTCTTC
TRBJ1-2,11,few,TRBV6-2/TRBV6-3,NA,CGAGYGYGYTF,TGTGGGGCAGGTTACGGCTATGGCTACACCTTC
TRBJ1-4,15,NA,TRBV30,NA,CAWSVPGGWGEKLFF,TGTGCCTGGAGTGTACCTGGAGGTTGGGGTGAAAAACTGTTTTTT
TRBJ2-7,16,NA,TRBV5-4,TRBD2,CASSSPGLAGGLEQYF,TGTGCCAGCAGCTCACCGGGACTAGCGGGAGGGCTCGAGCAGTACTTC
TRBJ2-2,15,once,TRBV5-1,NA,CASQYSGSSSGELFF,TGCGCCAGCCAGTACTCAGGGTCGTCATCCGGGGAGCTGTTTTTT
TRBJ1-2,14,NA,TRBV9,NA,CASSVSRDNYGYTF,TGTGCCAGCAGCGTTAGCAGGGATAACTATGGCTACACCTTC
TRBJ2-2,16,few,TRBV5-1,TRBD1,CASSFVRDSHTGELFF,TGCGCCAGCAGCTTCGTCCGGGACAGTCACACCGGGGAGCTGTTTTTT
TRBJ2-1,15,NA,TRBV20-1,TRBD2,CSASAGGEPFDEQFF,TGCAGTGCTAGCGCGGGAGGGGAACCATTTGATGAGCAGTTCTTC
TRBJ2-5,15,NA,TRBV24-1,TRBD2,CATSDPAGEGETQYF,TGTGCCACCAGTGATCCAGCGGGAGAAGGGGAGACCCAGTACTTC
TRBJ2-7,15,NA,TRBV20-1,NA,CSARDRVGRTDEQYF,TGCAGTGCTAGAGATCGGGTCGGGAGAACCGACGAGCAGTACTTC
TRBJ2-1,14,NA,TRBV24-1,TRBD2,CATSRLAGFSEQFF,TGTGCCACCAGTCGACTAGCGGGATTCAGTGAGCAGTTCTTC
TRBJ2-3,16,few,TRBV5-6,TRBD1,CASSHTGAAYTDTQYF,TGTGCCAGCAGTCATACAGGGGCCGCCTACACAGATACGCAGTATTTT
TRBJ2-1,14,NA,TRBV5-8,NA,CASSLVSRGNEQFF,TGTGCCAGCAGCTTGGTGTCTAGGGGCAATGAGCAGTTCTTC
TRBJ2-7,15,few,TRBV5-1,TRBD2,CASSHGLAGSYEQYF,TGCGCCAGCAGCCATGGACTAGCGGGCTCCTACGAGCAGTACTTC
TRBJ1-1,14,NA,TRBV6-1,TRBD1,CASSRTGVNTEAFF,TGTGCCAGCAGCCGGACAGGGGTGAACACTGAAGCTTTCTTT
TRBJ1-2,13,few,TRBV6-5,NA,CASSYGQAYGYTF,TGTGCCAGCAGTTACGGCCAGGCCTATGGCTACACCTTC
TRBJ2-1,15,NA,TRBV7-9,TRBD2,CASSSSASGLNEQFF,TGTGCCAGCAGCTCATCAGCTAGCGGGCTTAATGAGCAGTTCTTC
TRBJ2-2,15,NA,TRBV12-3/TRBV12-4,NA,CASSLLLASPGELFF,TGTGCCAGCAGTTTATTACTAGCCTCGCCCGGGGAGCTGTTTTTT
TRBJ2-1,13,NA,TRBV24-1,NA,CATSDFVQGEQFF,TGTGCCACCAGTGATTTCGTCCAGGGTGAGCAGTTCTTC
TRBJ2-3,15,NA,TRBV5-1,TRBD1,CASSSTGVSTDTQYF,TGCGCCAGCAGCTCAACAGGGGTTAGCACAGATACGCAGTATTTT
TRBJ2-2,16,NA,TRBV28,NA,CASRPLYGMNTGELFF,TGTGCCAGCAGGCCCCTTTATGGGATGAACACCGGGGAGCTGTTTTTT
TRBJ2-5,15,NA,TRBV3-1,NA,CASSQEVLVQETQYF,TGTGCCAGCAGCCAAGAGGTTTTGGTCCAAGAGACCCAGTACTTC
TRBJ2-2,17,few,TRBV27,TRBD2,CASRPRGRAGWTGELFF,TGTGCCAGCAGACCCAGAGGGAGGGCGGGGTGGACCGGGGAGCTGTTTTTT
TRBJ1-3,13,few,TRBV12-3/TRBV12-4,NA,CASHQPPGITIYF,TGTGCCAGCCATCAGCCCCCGGGAATCACCATATATTTT
TRBJ2-7,16,few,TRBV30,NA,CAWRSPGLHRSYEQYF,TGTGCCTGGAGGTCACCGGGACTCCATAGAAGTTACGAGCAGTACTTC
TRBJ2-7,12,NA,TRBV5-1,NA,CASSLAGKEQYF,TGCGCCAGCAGCTTGGCCGGAAAGGAGCAGTACTTC
TRBJ2-5,13,many,TRBV29-1,TRBD1,CSVLDRGKETQYF,TGCAGCGTGCTGGACAGGGGGAAAGAGACCCAGTACTTC
TRBJ2-7,15,NA,TRBV5-1,TRBD1,CASSLAGTGRNEQYF,TGCGCCAGCAGCTTGGCTGGGACAGGAAGAAACGAGCAGTACTTC
TRBJ2-1,14,few,TRBV20-1,TRBD2,CSARGSGRANEQFF,TGCAGTGCTAGAGGAAGCGGGAGGGCTAATGAGCAGTTCTTC
TRBJ2-7,16,few,TRBV5-1,TRBD1,CASSLGPGQGAYEQYF,TGCGCCAGCAGCTTGGGCCCCGGACAGGGGGCCTACGAGCAGTACTTC